The entry below gives a single T cell receptor (beta chain) sequence along with its context. Original analysis: Reference gene primer amplification gave nucleated cell count estimates. Profiled with immunoSEQ multiplex PCR; TCRdb holds only in-frame clones, not every one. The V and J calls and the clone size are those of that table, but D and trimming were determined from the DNA. The top ten hold around 11% of the sample, which has approximately 82,000 clones, over 80% seen once. With 4 bases clipped from V and 10 bases from J, the junction kept 13 bases outside the gene matches. CDR3 length equals 15 residues. Germline V gene data show CDR1 as MNHEY and CDR2 as SVGAGI. The record originates from a study of blood T cell repertoires in COVID-19. Study-wide background: The United States, Italy and Spain supplied acute and convalescent COVID-19 samples. In each case, the material was cDNA or gDNA derived from T cells, B-cell-depleted T cells, or PBMCs.

The clonotype originates from a woman aged 70-85 years with active or convalescent COVID-19. The sample was peripheral blood. The rearrangement links TRBV6-5 to TRBJ1-1, with 9 bases matching TRBD1. For the CDR3, the DNA is TGTGCCAGCAGTTTGACACCGGGACAGGGACCCCGAGCTTTCTTT. Its translation: CASSLTPGQGPRAFF.